These 30 T cell receptor beta chains were sequenced from one sample in a study of PD-1 blockade in classical Hodgkin lymphoma. With no exception, relapse followed autologous stem cell transplantation in all patients, and brentuximab vedotin exposure varied. Using immunoSEQ multiplex PCR, the repertoire was profiled, and TCRdb retains in-frame clones only, with some absent. The sample consists of about 20,000 clones, around 67% of them appearing once. The sample consisted of peripheral blood mononuclear cells (PBMCs), taken before the second cycle of nivolumab. Every receptor here comes from a human donor with classical Hodgkin lymphoma.

In its sample, this clone was seen a few times. V usage is TRBV9 and J usage is TRBJ2-7; maybe TRBD2 (5 bases). CDR1 is SGDLS and CDR2 is YYNGEE in the germline V gene. This CDR3 has 16 residues. V was cut by 4 bases and J by 5 bases, with 22 bases left in between. The CDR3 bases are TGTGCCAGCAGCCCCTTCGGAGCGGACCGTAGGAACGAGCAGTACTTC. This sequence encodes CASSPFGADRRNEQYF.

V and J are TRBV6-6 and TRBJ1-1, with D hard to call. The CDR3 contains 15 residues. Germline values: CDR1 MNHNY, CDR2 SVGAGI (reference sequence). Trimming left V 0 bases short and J 6 bases short, with 14 bases between. The CDR3 bases are TGTGCCAGCAGTTACTCCTACTCACCCAAACCTGAAGCTTTCTTT. This codes for CASSYSYSPKPEAFF.

This CDR3 is CASSESRPGGRRQPQHF. The CDR3 DNA reads as TGTGCCAGCAGTGAAAGCCGGCCAGGGGGCCGTCGGCAGCCCCAGCATTTT. The J gene is TRBJ1-5, the V gene TRBV2; 8 nucleotides align to TRBD1. Germline assignment: CDR1 SNHLY and CDR2 FYNNEI. The CDR3 is 17 amino acids. V lost 2 bases and J lost 7; bases outside the gene matches: 13.

This clone has only one observation. The genes are TRBV5-2 and TRBJ1-2. TRBV5-2 has pseudogene status. This CDR3 is built from 16 residues. The CDR3 DNA is TGTGCCAGCAACGTTATGCGAGTACGAAAGACCTATGGCTACACCTTC. Protein sequence: CASNVMRVRKTYGYTF.

J is TRBJ2-1 and V is TRBV6-4; D is possibly TRBD2 (5 bases). The ends were cut back, 3 bases at V and 2 bases at J, with 14 bases in the middle. Looked up from germline, CDR1 is MRHNA and CDR2 is SNTAGT. The CDR3 runs to 16 residues. CDR3 sequence (DNA): TGTGCCAGCAGTGAGTCGAGCGGCACTCCCTACAATGAGCAGTTCTTC. Protein sequence: CASSESSGTPYNEQFF.

V is TRBV5-1 and J is TRBJ2-5; D unclear. V was clipped by 4 bases and J by 3 bases, with 10 bases between them. The CDR3 spans 13 residues. CDR1 and CDR2 from the germline V gene are SGHRS and YFSETQ. As DNA, the CDR3 is TGCGCCAGCAGCAAGGAAGTGGAAGAGACCCAGTACTTC. Amino acids: CASSKEVEETQYF.

The rearrangement uses TRBV27 and TRBJ2-1; 8 bases agree with TRBD2. After removal of 6 bases from V and 9 bases from J, the junction contained 13 bases not matched to a gene. This CDR3 comprises 15 residues. CDR1 is MNHEY, CDR2 SMNVEV, per germline (reference sequence). CDR3 sequence (DNA): TGTGCCAGCAGCCTCACTCCGGGACTAGTACTTGAGCAGTTCTTC. Translated, it gives CASSLTPGLVLEQFF.

V gene TRBV15 combines with J gene TRBJ2-7; 11 bases fit TRBD1. Germline V gives CDR1 LNHNV, CDR2 YYDKDF (reference sequence). With V trimmed by 3 bases and J by 5 bases, 9 bases remained unmatched. The CDR3 consists of 16 residues. The CDR3 bases are TGTGCCACCAGCAGGGGGACAGGGGGTTCTTCCCACGAGCAGTACTTC. This codes for CATSRGTGGSSHEQYF.

A few counts support this clone. This rearrangement joins TRBV10-3 to TRBJ2-5; no definite D call. Germline loops: CDR1 ENHRY, CDR2 SYGVKD. V was shortened by 3 bases and J by 0 bases, with 8 bases between the two germline ends. The CDR3 contains 14 residues. The CDR3 nucleotides read TGTGCCATCAGTGATTTAGACGACCAAGAGACCCAGTACTTC. This encodes CAISDLDDQETQYF.

The rearrangement joins TRBV9 to TRBJ2-7; D is undetermined. V lost 0 bases, J lost 1 base, and 11 bases lay in between. The CDR3 is 15 residues long. Germline V gene sequence: CDR1 SGDLS, CDR2 YYNGEE. CDR3 nucleotide sequence: TGTGCCAGCAGCGTAGGTATTCAGGCTTCCTACGAGCAGTACTTC. This encodes CASSVGIQASYEQYF.

V usage is TRBV5-6 and J usage is TRBJ2-3, with a weak D call TRBD1 (5 bases). CDR3 length: 16 amino acids. The germline V gene encodes CDR1 SGHDT and CDR2 YYEEEE. Between the trimmed V and J ends, which lost 1 base and 3 bases, there was a span of 15 bases. This chain's CDR3 is CASSLKGARITDTQYF. For the CDR3, the DNA is TGTGCCAGCAGCTTGAAAGGGGCGCGGATAACAGATACGCAGTATTTT.

This clone was recorded a few times. The chain uses TRBV6-1 and TRBJ2-1; D is perhaps TRBD2 (5 bases). From germline, CDR1 is MNHNS and CDR2 SASEGT. The germline V and J ends were trimmed by 8 bases and 3 bases, with 14 bases remaining between them. CDR3 size: 14 residues. CDR3 nucleotide sequence: TGTGCCAGCGTGGGAGCGGCGTACTACAATGAGCAGTTCTTC. This encodes CASVGAAYYNEQFF.

Only one count was recorded for this clone. The V gene is TRBV28, the J gene TRBJ1-1, with 8 bases lining up with TRBD1. The germline V gene has CDR1 MDHEN and CDR2 SYDVKM. Losses at the gene ends were 3 bases for V and 11 bases for J; bases not matched to a gene: 14. The CDR3 sequence is 15 residues long. This CDR3 is CASSFGQGVSLRAFF. In nucleotides, the CDR3 is TGTGCCAGCAGTTTCGGACAGGGAGTATCTTTGCGGGCTTTCTTT.

The rearrangement uses TRBV19 and TRBJ1-2; no reliable D call. Germline loops: CDR1 LNHDA, CDR2 SQIVND (reference sequence). V dropped 3 bases and J dropped 5 bases, with 13 bases sitting between them. The CDR3 totals 14 residues. The CDR3 spells CASSMGLGNYGYTF. For the CDR3, the DNA is TGTGCCAGTAGTATGGGCCTCGGAAATTATGGCTACACCTTC.

This chain connects TRBV19 to TRBJ1-4; 8 bases line up with TRBD1. With V trimmed by 5 bases and J by 10 bases, 15 bases remained unmatched. This CDR3 is built from 16 residues. Germline CDR1 reads LNHDA; CDR2 reads SQIVND (reference sequence). In DNA form, the CDR3 reads TGTGCCAGTAGTCTGACGGCAGGGGGCTTGGCGGGAAAACTGTTTTTT. Encoded protein: CASSLTAGGLAGKLFF.

The gene calls are TRBV7-3 and TRBJ2-7, with D unresolved. CDR3 length equals 15 residues. V was trimmed by 1 base and J by 1 base, leaving 11 bases between them. Germline assignment: CDR1 SGHTA and CDR2 FQGTGA. The CDR3 sequence: CASSLRAAPSYEQYF. The CDR3 region has the DNA TGTGCCAGCAGCTTAAGGGCGGCACCTTCCTACGAGCAGTACTTC.

This clone has more than one count but fewer than ten. The gene calls are TRBV2 and TRBJ2-7; a weak D match, TRBD2 (5 bases). The V end was cut by 6 bases, the J end by 9 bases, with 21 bases between. There are 14 residues in the CDR3. Germline CDR1 and CDR2: SNHLY and FYNNEI. The CDR3 region is CASSTPAGELRQYF. The CDR3 DNA follows: TGTGCCAGCAGCACCCCAGCCGGGGAACTCCGGCAGTACTTC.

The V gene is TRBV5-4, the J gene TRBJ1-5; 8 bases align to TRBD1. This CDR3 has 18 residues. CDR1 is SGHNT, CDR2 YYREEE, per germline (reference sequence). Trimming took 4 bases from V and 0 from J; bases not matched to a gene: 12. CDR3 amino acids: CASSQAPTGAISNQPQHF. The CDR3 DNA reads TGTGCCAGCAGCCAAGCCCCGACAGGGGCGATTAGCAATCAGCCCCAGCATTTT.

This clone was seen once. The chain employs TRBV27 and TRBJ2-7, with TRBD2 matching over 9 bases. Germline V CDR1 and CDR2: MNHEY, SMNVEV (reference sequence). The CDR3 has 14 residues. J lost 3 bases, V lost 7 bases, and 7 bases had no gene match. The CDR3 region is CASTVSGSFYEQYF. CDR3 sequence (DNA): TGTGCCAGCACCGTTAGCGGGAGTTTCTACGAGCAGTACTTC.

The rearrangement links TRBV19 to TRBJ1-2; 9 nucleotides match TRBD1. This CDR3 has 15 residues. The V segment lost 5 bases and the J segment 2 bases; nucleotides outside the gene matches: 6. Germline-derived CDR1 and CDR2 are LNHDA and SQIVND (reference sequence). Here the CDR3 reads CASSRRTGENYGYTF. The CDR3 DNA reads TGTGCCAGTAGTCGGAGGACAGGGGAGAACTATGGCTACACCTTC.

This clone was detected a few times. The chain couples TRBV19 to TRBJ2-7; 7 bases align to TRBD2. The CDR3 sequence is 15 residues long. CDR1 is LNHDA, CDR2 SQIVND, per germline (reference sequence). J was trimmed by 2 bases and V by 5 bases; bases with no gene match: 9. CDR3 DNA: TGTGCCAGTAGTGCCGGGACGGGAGGAACCTACGAGCAGTACTTC. Translated: CASSAGTGGTYEQYF.

The chain joins TRBV11-2 to TRBJ1-5; the match to TRBD1 covers 8 bases. Germline lookup yields CDR1 SGHAT and CDR2 FQNNGV. The CDR3 is 15 residues long. J was trimmed by 1 base and V by 2 bases; bases with no gene match: 1. CDR3 sequence (DNA): TGTGCCAGCAGCTTAACAGGGGGAAGCAATCAGCCCCAGCATTTT. Its translation: CASSLTGGSNQPQHF.

The J gene is TRBJ2-1, the V gene TRBV6-6, with TRBD2 matching 9 bases. Trimming removed 6 bases from V and 4 bases from J; junction bases left unmatched: 7. Per germline, CDR1 MNHNY and CDR2 SVGAGI (reference sequence). This CDR3 spans 15 amino acids. CDR3 loop: CASRTRREGYNEQFF. The CDR3 coding sequence is TGTGCCAGCAGAACACGGCGGGAGGGATACAATGAGCAGTTCTTC.

A few counts support this clone. V and J are TRBV28 and TRBJ2-1; TRBD1 or TRBD2 may be the D gene (5 bases each). The CDR3 length is 13 residues. V was clipped by 5 bases and J by 15 bases, with 20 bases between them. Per germline, CDR1 MDHEN and CDR2 SYDVKM. CDR3 nucleotides: TGTGCCAGCAGTCCCCCAGCGTTTGGGACGCCGTTCTTC. This gives the protein CASSPPAFGTPFF.

The gene calls are TRBV7-9 and TRBJ2-2; D is unclear. Germline loops: CDR1 SEHNR, CDR2 FQNEAQ (reference sequence). Deletions cut 0 bases from V and 7 bases from J, with 18 bases between. The CDR3 spans 17 residues. The CDR3 region has the DNA TGTGCCAGCAGCTTAGCGCGCCAGGTCGCGCAAGGCGGGGAGCTGTTTTTT. Amino acids: CASSLARQVAQGGELFF. Drawing the rest from reference TRBV7-9 and TRBJ2-2, the complete variable domain is DTGVSQNPRHKITKRGQNVTFRCDPISEHNRLYWYRQTLGQGPEFLTYFQNEAQLEKSRLLSDRFSAERPKGSFSTLEIQRTEQGDSAMYLCASSLARQVAQGGELFFGEGSRLTVL.

This chain uses TRBV7-2 with TRBJ2-3, with 7 bases aligning to TRBD1. Germline-derived CDR1 and CDR2 are SGHTA and FQGNSA. Trimming took 5 bases from V and 14 from J; bases not matched to a gene: 13. The CDR3 extends over 13 amino acids. Here the CDR3 reads CASSTNRGFLGYF. CDR3 sequence (DNA): TGTGCCAGCAGCACCAACAGGGGTTTCCTCGGGTATTTT.

The CDR3 DNA reads TGTGCCAGCTCACCGTGGGCAGCGGGACGCAACACCGGGGAGCTGTTTTTT. As protein: CASSPWAAGRNTGELFF. The rearrangement joins TRBV18 to TRBJ2-2, with 7 nucleotides matching TRBD2. Germline loops: CDR1 KGHSH, CDR2 LQKENI. The CDR3 has 17 amino acids. V shed 3 bases and J 2 bases; nucleotides not matched to a gene: 9.

This clone occurred once. The rearrangement links TRBV15 to TRBJ1-1; maybe TRBD1 (6 bases). Between the trimmed V and J ends, which lost 4 bases and 4 bases, there was a span of 13 bases. The CDR3 runs 14 residues. Per the germline V gene, CDR1 is LNHNV and CDR2 is YYDKDF (reference sequence). CDR3 nucleotide sequence: TGTGCCACCAGCAAGGCGGGACAATTCACTGAAGCTTTCTTT. As protein: CATSKAGQFTEAFF.

This sequence joins TRBV28 and TRBJ2-7; 7 bases are a match to TRBD1. The junction had 9 bases not matched to a gene; V was cut back by 5 bases and J by 2 bases. The CDR3 extends over 15 amino acids. Germline assignment: CDR1 MDHEN and CDR2 SYDVKM. The CDR3: CASSASGQETYEQYF. The CDR3 coding sequence is TGTGCCAGCAGTGCCTCCGGACAGGAGACCTACGAGCAGTACTTC.

The chain links TRBV7-2 to TRBJ2-5, with a tentative D call TRBD2 (6 bases). The length of the CDR3 is 13 residues. Germline lookup yields CDR1 SGHTA and CDR2 FQGNSA. V was pared by 5 bases and J by 5 bases, with 12 bases between. The chain's CDR3 is CASSPLGGETQYF. CDR3 DNA sequence: TGTGCCAGCAGCCCCTTAGGAGGGGAGACCCAGTACTTC.